The present entry profiles one T cell receptor beta chain with its context. Its specificity is not known. Isolated RNA was reverse transcribed into cDNA used as the sequencing template. Clones were read by immunoSEQ multiplex PCR, and TCRdb kept only the in-frame ones, dropping some. This sample has some 44,000 clones; roughly 90% occur once, and the top ten carry under 20%. This sample was taken from a study of CD8+ T cells in alopecia areata. At the level of the study: A 6-month off-drug phase came after tofacitinib, which had lasted 6 to 18 months.

The treatment is: oral pan-JAK inhibitor, 5-10 mg twice daily. Whole-study results and caveats: For patients receiving tofacitinib, scalp clonality and expanded CD8+ clones among the top 100 significantly decreased. The link between baseline CD8+ expansion and response remains uncertain with one nonresponder.

The germline V and J ends were trimmed by 6 bases and 3 bases, with 12 bases remaining between them. The CDR3 contains 13 residues. Germline V CDR1 and CDR2: MNHNS, SASEGT. The sequenced sample was CD8+ T cells sorted from blood, obtained at week 24, from a patient treated with tofacitinib. This receptor was taken from a human donor with alopecia areata. This chain connects TRBV6-1 to TRBJ2-7; possibly TRBD1 for D (5 bases). The CDR3: CASRKTVLYEQYF. The CDR3 DNA reads as TGTGCCAGCAGAAAGACAGTACTCTACGAGCAGTACTTC.